The next 29 T cell receptor beta chains were all read from a single sample in a study of cytomegalovirus exposure and HLA in healthy donors. Primers for the PCR totalled 60 Vbeta and 13 Jbeta. The assay was immunoSEQ multiplex PCR, and TCRdb's table has in-frame clones only and misses some. The sample holds under 150,000 clones, 70% to 80% seen once. Sequenced sample: PBMCs. These receptors came from a woman aged 40 to 50 in good health and CMV-seropositive.

This chain connects TRBV14 to TRBJ1-3, with D uncertain. Germline V gene data show CDR1 as SGHDN and CDR2 as FVKESK. The V end was cut by 0 bases, the J end by 7 bases, with 13 bases between. This CDR3 region has 15 residues. CDR3 DNA: TGTGCCAGCAGCCAAGATTCGAGTGGAGGGAACACCATATATTTT. It codes for CASSQDSSGGNTIYF.

The chain is built from TRBV9 and TRBJ1-1; no reliable D call. Trimming cost V 1 base and J 1 base, with 5 bases left between them. The CDR3 is 13 amino acids. Germline V CDR1 and CDR2: SGDLS, YYNGEE. The CDR3 here is CASSVNRNTEAFF. For the CDR3, the DNA is TGTGCCAGCAGCGTAAACAGGAACACTGAAGCTTTCTTT.

The V and J genes are TRBV2 and TRBJ2-5; no reliable D call. Trimming shortened V by 0 bases and J by 13 bases, and 18 bases separated the two germline ends. Germline CDR1 and CDR2: SNHLY and FYNNEI. This CDR3 contains 14 residues. This CDR3 is CASSEARGWMARYF. CDR3 sequence (DNA): TGTGCCAGCAGTGAAGCGCGAGGATGGATGGCCCGGTACTTC.

J is TRBJ1-2 and V is TRBV28, with 9 positions matching TRBD1. The V segment lost 9 bases and the J segment 7 bases; nucleotides outside the gene matches: 12. The CDR3 is 14 amino acids. Germline V gene sequence: CDR1 MDHEN, CDR2 SYDVKM. CDR3 in DNA: TGTGCCAGTTCTGTACAGGGGGCGCTTAGTGGCTACACCTTC. Translating gives CASSVQGALSGYTF.

The chain joins TRBV5-5 to TRBJ1-6; perhaps TRBD1 as D (5 bases). Between the trimmed V and J ends, which lost 3 bases and 5 bases, there was a span of 9 bases. Germline V gives CDR1 SGHKS, CDR2 YYEKEE (reference sequence). CDR3 size: 14 residues. This CDR3 is CASSSPTDNSPLHF. As DNA, the CDR3 is TGTGCCAGCAGCTCCCCGACAGATAATTCACCCCTCCACTTT.

This clone was counted between two and nine times. The chain carries TRBV11-3 and TRBJ2-1, with D possibly TRBD2 on 6 matching bases. This CDR3 comprises 15 residues. V was shortened by 3 bases and J by 0 bases, with 9 bases between the two germline ends. Germline CDR1 and CDR2: SGHNT and YENEEA. The CDR3 sequence: CASSLYGSSYNEQFF. The CDR3 DNA is TGTGCCAGCAGCTTGTACGGGAGCTCCTACAATGAGCAGTTCTTC.

The chain has TRBV5-1 and TRBJ2-1; 7 bases map to TRBD1. Germline CDR1 reads SGHRS; CDR2 reads YFSETQ. J lost 2 bases, V lost 4 bases, and 6 bases had no gene match. This CDR3 is built from 15 residues. The DNA of the CDR3 is TGCGCCAGCAGCCGACCTGGACAGGCCTACAATGAGCAGTTCTTC. Amino acids: CASSRPGQAYNEQFF.

DNA for the CDR3: TGTGCCAGCAGCTTAGCGCGCTTGAATGAGCAGTTCTTC. Encoded protein: CASSLARLNEQFF. The chain uses TRBV7-8 and TRBJ2-1; D is ambiguous. Germline V gene sequence: CDR1 SGHVS, CDR2 FQNEAQ. V lost 0 bases, J lost 7 bases, and 7 bases lay in between. The CDR3 is made up of 13 amino acids.

The V gene is TRBV14, the J gene TRBJ2-3; D ambiguous. CDR1 and CDR2 (germline): SGHDN, FVKESK. The V end lost 1 base, the J end lost 6 bases, and 5 bases lay between the germline ends. The CDR3 is made up of 12 amino acids. CDR3 residues: CASSQARDTQYF. The CDR3 nucleotides are TGTGCCAGCAGCCAAGCCCGGGATACGCAGTATTTT.

The rearrangement uses TRBV7-9 and TRBJ1-5; D gene ambiguous. The germline CDR1 and CDR2 sequences are SEHNR and FQNEAQ (reference sequence). V dropped 2 bases and J dropped 4 bases, with 12 bases sitting between them. The CDR3 is made up of 15 amino acids. This CDR3 reads CASSLTGGLNQPQHF. CDR3 bases: TGTGCCAGCAGCTTAACGGGTGGGTTGAATCAGCCCCAGCATTTT. Together with reference TRBV7-9 and TRBJ1-5, the CDR3 gives the full variable domain: DTGVSQNPRHKITKRGQNVTFRCDPISEHNRLYWYRQTLGQGPEFLTYFQNEAQLEKSRLLSDRFSAERPKGSFSTLEIQRTEQGDSAMYLCASSLTGGLNQPQHFGDGTRLSIL.

V and J are TRBV27 and TRBJ2-5; 9 bases align to TRBD2. TRBJ2-7 matches the DNA end more closely, so the J call is doubtful. This CDR3 has 15 residues. Germline CDR1 reads MNHEY; CDR2 reads SMNVEV (reference sequence). CDR3 protein: CASRLRGSGGYEQYF. DNA of the CDR3: TGTGCCAGCCGTCTGAGGGGTAGCGGGGGCTACGAGCAGTACTTC.

The chain is built from TRBV4-3 and TRBJ1-6; weak D call: TRBD1 (6 bases). The CDR3 extends over 15 amino acids. The V gene lost 4 bases and the J gene lost 4 bases, with 11 bases spanning the gap. The germline gives CDR1 LGHNA, CDR2 YSLEER. CDR3 loop: CASSLNQGYNSPLHF. The CDR3 DNA reads as TGCGCCAGCAGCCTTAACCAGGGGTATAATTCACCCCTCCACTTT.

This clone was detected only a few times. In DNA, the CDR3 is TGTGCCAGCAGCTTAGCGGGAGCGGGAGCAAACTCCTACGAGCAGTACTTC. This sequence encodes CASSLAGAGANSYEQYF. The V and J genes are TRBV11-1 and TRBJ2-7, with 8 bases fitting TRBD2. Germline loops: CDR1 SGHAT, CDR2 FQDESV (reference sequence). The CDR3 totals 17 residues. Trimming at V came to 0 bases and at J to 0 bases, leaving 7 bases not matched to a gene.

The chain recombines TRBV27 with TRBJ1-6, with D possibly TRBD1 on 6 matching bases. Germline assignment: CDR1 MNHEY and CDR2 SMNVEV (reference sequence). Trimming shortened V by 5 bases and J by 6 bases, and 17 bases separated the two germline ends. This CDR3 region has 16 residues. CDR3 region: CASSLTPGDLNSPLHF. As DNA, the CDR3 is TGTGCCAGCAGTCTAACTCCAGGGGATCTTAATTCACCCCTCCACTTT.

The rearrangement joins TRBV6-6 to TRBJ2-7, with D maybe TRBD1 (6 bases). V was cut by 2 bases and J by 6 bases, with 11 bases left in between. Germline CDR1 reads MNHNY; CDR2 reads SVGAGI (reference sequence). The CDR3 loop spans 13 amino acids. The CDR3 DNA reads as TGTGCCAGCAGTTACCCGACAGGCAGCGAGCAGTACTTC. Translated, it gives CASSYPTGSEQYF.

V usage is TRBV9 and J usage is TRBJ2-3; 7 bases line up with TRBD1. J lost 2 bases, V lost 2 bases, and 20 bases had no gene match. The CDR3 length is 20 residues. Germline V gene data show CDR1 as SGDLS and CDR2 as YYNGEE. Here the CDR3 reads CASSVYVASERGPVTDTQYF. CDR3 nucleotide sequence: TGTGCCAGCAGCGTTTATGTGGCCTCGGAGAGGGGGCCGGTCACAGATACGCAGTATTTT.

The V gene is TRBV19, the J gene TRBJ1-2; TRBD1 aligns across 7 bases. The CDR3 has 13 amino acids. Trimming removed 5 bases from V and 2 bases from J; junction bases left unmatched: 2. Per germline, CDR1 LNHDA and CDR2 SQIVND (reference sequence). The CDR3, as DNA: TGTGCCAGTAGTTTGGGACAGAACTATGGCTACACCTTC. Translating it yields CASSLGQNYGYTF.

In the case of this clone: Sequence at one end of the junction differs from germline and may be a read error. This chain uses TRBV4-1 with TRBJ2-1; the match to TRBD2 covers 9 bases. This CDR3 is 12 amino acids long. Germline V lookup: CDR1 MGHRA, CDR2 YSYEKL. CDR3 loop: CATSGGYNEQFF. As DNA, the CDR3 is TGCGCCACCAGCGGGGGGTACAATGAGCAGTTCTTC.

The CDR3 loop reads CASSQTIPRGQLNTEAFF. The CDR3 DNA reads as TGTGCCAGCAGTCAAACCATCCCCCGCGGACAGCTGAACACTGAAGCTTTCTTT. This chain uses TRBV11-3 with TRBJ1-1; TRBD1 is a possible D gene (6 bases). Deletions cut 6 bases from V and 0 bases from J, with 23 bases between. The CDR3 contains 18 residues. Germline V gene sequence: CDR1 SGHNT, CDR2 YENEEA.

This sequence joins TRBV2 and TRBJ1-2, with unresolved D. With 0 bases removed from V and 2 bases from J, the gap between germline ends came to 10 bases. CDR1 and CDR2 from the germline V gene are SNHLY and FYNNEI. CDR3 length: 15 amino acids. As DNA, the CDR3 is TGTGCCAGCAGTGAAGCGAGCCGAGGGAACTATGGCTACACCTTC. This gives the protein CASSEASRGNYGYTF.

Details on this clone: The same CDR3 also results from other DNA sequences found in this sample. This chain connects TRBV5-6 to TRBJ2-7, with 8 bases matching TRBD1. This CDR3 comprises 14 residues. Unmatched junction bases numbered 6, after V lost 4 bases and J lost 3 bases. Germline V gene data show CDR1 as SGHDT and CDR2 as YYEEEE. The CDR3 coding sequence is TGTGCCAGCAGCCCTGACAGGGGAGGCTACGAGCAGTACTTC. Its protein is CASSPDRGGYEQYF.

This clone was observed a handful of times. The V gene is TRBV7-9, the J gene TRBJ2-1; 7 nucleotides match TRBD1. The length of the CDR3 is 17 residues. V lost 1 base and J lost 3; bases outside the gene matches: 9. Germline V gene lookup returns CDR1 SEHNR and CDR2 FQNEAQ (reference sequence). This CDR3 is CASSLGTGAQIYNEQFF. CDR3 DNA: TGTGCCAGCAGCTTAGGTACAGGGGCCCAGATCTACAATGAGCAGTTCTTC.

This chain connects TRBV30 to TRBJ2-3; D possibly corresponds to TRBD2 (5 bases). Germline loops: CDR1 GTSNPN, CDR2 SVGIG (reference sequence). The CDR3 extends over 13 amino acids. The CDR3 protein is CASDPRGTDTQYF. CDR3 DNA: TGTGCTTCAGACCCGAGGGGCACAGATACGCAGTATTTT.

The DNA of the CDR3 is TGCGCCAGCAGCCAGATGACAGGGGCTGGAAACACCATATATTTT. This gives the protein CASSQMTGAGNTIYF. This chain links TRBV4-3 with TRBJ1-3, with 8 bases identical to TRBD1. The CDR3 consists of 15 residues. The V and J ends lost 3 bases and 2 bases, in that order; junction bases with no gene match: 3. In germline, CDR1 is LGHNA, CDR2 YSLEER.

The V call is TRBV2, the J call TRBJ1-4, with 9 nucleotides matching TRBD1. The CDR3 consists of 15 residues. Germline V gives CDR1 SNHLY, CDR2 FYNNEI. The junction had 6 bases not matched to a gene; V was cut back by 6 bases and J by 4 bases. The CDR3 sequence: CASSADRGSNEKLFF. The CDR3 coding sequence is TGTGCCAGCAGCGCGGACAGGGGAAGTAATGAAAAACTGTTTTTT.

With respect to this clone: The same CDR3 arises from other DNA sequences in this sample as well. The rearrangement uses TRBV7-3 and TRBJ2-5; perhaps TRBD2 as D (7 bases). Germline V gene sequence: CDR1 SGHTA, CDR2 FQGTGA. The CDR3 spans 14 residues. The V gene lost 2 bases and the J gene lost 4 bases, with 11 bases spanning the gap. In DNA form, the CDR3 reads TGTGCCAGCAGCTTAGCGGGGGCAGGAGAGACCCAGTACTTC. Encoded protein: CASSLAGAGETQYF.

This rearrangement joins TRBV5-6 to TRBJ1-5; tentatively, D is TRBD1 (5 bases). Germline CDR1 SGHDT, CDR2 YYEEEE. V lost 6 bases and J 7 bases, leaving 14 bases between the germline ends. This CDR3 is built from 13 residues. The CDR3, as DNA: TGTGCCAGCACTAGGGGTCAGAGGCAGCCCCAGCATTTT. Translating it yields CASTRGQRQPQHF.

V is TRBV5-1 and J is TRBJ2-3; 11 positions agree with TRBD2. This CDR3 is 18 amino acids long. CDR1 is SGHRS, CDR2 YFSETQ, per germline. With 0 bases clipped from V and 4 bases from J, the junction kept 10 bases outside the gene matches. The CDR3 here is CASSLVSLAGGTADTQYF. The CDR3 bases are TGCGCCAGCAGCTTGGTAAGCCTAGCGGGGGGTACCGCAGATACGCAGTATTTT.

V usage is TRBV11-3 and J usage is TRBJ2-7; D may be TRBD1 (7 bases). Germline CDR1 and CDR2: SGHNT and YENEEA. The CDR3 spans 12 residues. Trimming pared 5 bases from V and 3 bases from J, leaving 8 bases between. The CDR3 coding sequence is TGTGCCAGCAGCCAGGGGGGCTACGAGCAGTACTTC. It specifies CASSQGGYEQYF.